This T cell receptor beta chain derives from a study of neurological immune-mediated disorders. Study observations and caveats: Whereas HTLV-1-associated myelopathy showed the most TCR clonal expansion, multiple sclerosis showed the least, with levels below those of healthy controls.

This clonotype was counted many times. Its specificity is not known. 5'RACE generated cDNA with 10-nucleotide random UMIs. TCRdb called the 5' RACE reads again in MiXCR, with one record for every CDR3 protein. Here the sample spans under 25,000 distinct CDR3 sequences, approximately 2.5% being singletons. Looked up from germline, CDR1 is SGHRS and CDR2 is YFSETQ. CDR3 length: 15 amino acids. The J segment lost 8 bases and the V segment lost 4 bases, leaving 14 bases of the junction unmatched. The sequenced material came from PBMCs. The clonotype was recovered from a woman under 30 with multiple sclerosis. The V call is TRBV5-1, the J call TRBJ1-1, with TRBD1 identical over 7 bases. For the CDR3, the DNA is TGCGCCAGCAGCCCTGGTACGACAGGGATTAGGGAAGCTTTCTTT. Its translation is CASSPGTTGIREAFF.